This TCR beta chain appears in the sequencing data of a study of T cells after yellow fever vaccination. TCRdb analysed the 5' RACE reads with MiXCR anew, one entry per CDR3 protein. Here the sample spans about 63,000 distinct CDR3 sequences, roughly 7.4% being singletons. This clonotype was seen many times. Germline V lookup: CDR1 SGHVS, CDR2 FQNEAQ. V shed 0 bases and J shed 3 bases, with 6 bases lying between them. The CDR3 is 13 residues long. Here the sequenced sample was CD8+ T cells sorted from PBMCs, taken 15 days after the yellow fever booster vaccination. The receptor's source is a young man who received the YFV17D yellow fever vaccine. This sequence joins TRBV7-8 and TRBJ2-7; D remains unclear. In DNA, the CDR3 is TGTGCCAGCAGCTTAGCGCCGGGCTACGAGCAGTACTTC. The encoded protein is CASSLAPGYEQYF. The complete variable domain, with remaining parts taken from reference TRBV7-8 and TRBJ2-7, reads GAGVSQSPRYKVAKRGQDVALRCDPISGHVSLFWYQQALGQGPEFLTYFQNEAQLDKSGLPSDRFFAERPEGSVSTLKIQRTQQEDSAVYLCASSLAPGYEQYFGPGTRLTVT.